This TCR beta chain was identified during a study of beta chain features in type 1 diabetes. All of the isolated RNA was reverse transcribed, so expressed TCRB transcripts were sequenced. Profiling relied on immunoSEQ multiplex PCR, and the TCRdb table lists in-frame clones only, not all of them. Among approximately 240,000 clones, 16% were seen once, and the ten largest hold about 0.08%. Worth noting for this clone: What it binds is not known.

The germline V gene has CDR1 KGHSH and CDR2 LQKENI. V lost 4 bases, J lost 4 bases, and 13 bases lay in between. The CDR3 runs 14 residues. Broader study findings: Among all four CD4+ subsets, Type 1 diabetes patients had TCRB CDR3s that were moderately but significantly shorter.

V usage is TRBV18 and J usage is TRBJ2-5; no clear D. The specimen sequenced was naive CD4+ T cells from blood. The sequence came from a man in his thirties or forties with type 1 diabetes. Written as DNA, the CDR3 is TGTGCCAGCTCACATTTACCATCGGGAGAGACCCAGTACTTC. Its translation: CASSHLPSGETQYF.